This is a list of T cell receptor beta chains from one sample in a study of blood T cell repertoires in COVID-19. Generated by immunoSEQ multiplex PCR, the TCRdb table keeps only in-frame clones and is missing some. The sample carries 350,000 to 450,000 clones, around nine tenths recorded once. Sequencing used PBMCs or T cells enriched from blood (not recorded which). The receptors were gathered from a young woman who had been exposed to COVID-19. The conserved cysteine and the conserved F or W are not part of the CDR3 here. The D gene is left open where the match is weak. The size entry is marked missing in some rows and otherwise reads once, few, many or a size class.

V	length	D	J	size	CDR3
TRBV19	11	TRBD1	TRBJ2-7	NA	ASSPWDREEQY
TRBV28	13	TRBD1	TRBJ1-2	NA	ASSRGQDKSYGYT
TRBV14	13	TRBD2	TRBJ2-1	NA	ASSQDQLAESEQF
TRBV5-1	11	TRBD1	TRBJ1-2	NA	ASSPGQGNGYT
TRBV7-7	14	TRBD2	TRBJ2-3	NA	ASSPQLAGETDTQY
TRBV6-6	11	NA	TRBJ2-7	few	ASSLQGGYEQY
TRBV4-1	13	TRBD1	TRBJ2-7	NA	ASSQGWGQGGEQY
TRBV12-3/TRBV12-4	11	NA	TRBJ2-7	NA	ASSFVGLYEQY
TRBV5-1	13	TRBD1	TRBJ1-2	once	ASSLPLGGADGYT
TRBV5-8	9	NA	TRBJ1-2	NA	ASSLGLGYT
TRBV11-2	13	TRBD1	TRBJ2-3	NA	ASSPGTGITDTQY
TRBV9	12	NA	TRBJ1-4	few	ASSVGSLEEKLF
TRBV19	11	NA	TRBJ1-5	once	ASSIPPDQPQH
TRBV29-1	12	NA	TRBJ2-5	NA	SVGRQSNRETQY
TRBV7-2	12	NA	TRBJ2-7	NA	ASSLVAVSYEQY
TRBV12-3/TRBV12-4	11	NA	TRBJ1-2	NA	ASRGAPNYGYT
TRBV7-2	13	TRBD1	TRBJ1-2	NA	ASSLIQGAGYGYT
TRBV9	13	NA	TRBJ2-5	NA	ASSVAGSSQETQY
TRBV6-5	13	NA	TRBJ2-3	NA	ASSSSIGGTDTQY
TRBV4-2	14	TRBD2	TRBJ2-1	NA	ASSQETSGVYNEQF
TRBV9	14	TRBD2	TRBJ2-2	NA	ASSVGLATNTGELF
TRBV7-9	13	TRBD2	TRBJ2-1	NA	ASSLSGGTYNEQF
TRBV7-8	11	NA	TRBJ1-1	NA	ASSLGGRSEAF
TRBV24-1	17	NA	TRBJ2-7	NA	ATSDLSTDRRAKAYEQY
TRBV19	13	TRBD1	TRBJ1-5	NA	ASSGGTGGGQPQH
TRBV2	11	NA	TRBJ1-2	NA	ASSPERNYGYT
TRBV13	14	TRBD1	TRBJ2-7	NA	ASSQKKGQETYEQY
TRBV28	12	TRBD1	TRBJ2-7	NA	ASRGDRGGYEQY
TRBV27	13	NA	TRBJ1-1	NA	ASSHPGGILTEAF
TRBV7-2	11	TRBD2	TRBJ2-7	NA	ASSLVAGVSTD
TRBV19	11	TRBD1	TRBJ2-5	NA	ASSTRGKETQY
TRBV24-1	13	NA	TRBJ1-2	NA	ATSDYRAGDYGYT
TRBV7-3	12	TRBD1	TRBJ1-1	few	ASSSGTGGTEAF
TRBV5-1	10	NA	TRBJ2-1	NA	ASSLATSEQF
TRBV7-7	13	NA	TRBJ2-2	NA	ASSLWGGEGGELF
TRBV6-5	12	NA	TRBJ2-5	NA	ASSYGTVQETQY
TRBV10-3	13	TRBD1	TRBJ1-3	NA	AISEGTGSGNTIY